Below, 7 T cell receptor beta chains from the same sample are listed, as sequenced in a study of blood T cell repertoires in COVID-19. Using immunoSEQ multiplex PCR, the repertoire was profiled, and TCRdb retains in-frame clones only, with some absent. Of about 230,000 clones listed, around four fifths are singletons. Sequences were obtained from peripheral blood. These receptors came from a woman between 70 and 85 years old with active or convalescent COVID-19.

CDR3 bases: TGTGCCTGGAGTCCGGGGACTAGCGGGCCTGAGCAGTTCTTC. The encoded protein is CAWSPGTSGPEQFF. The rearrangement links TRBV30 to TRBJ2-1, with 12 bases lining up with TRBD2. This CDR3 contains 14 residues. V dropped 2 bases and J dropped 9; count of bases not matched to a gene: 5. Germline CDR1 is GTSNPN and CDR2 is SVGIG (reference sequence).

The chain employs TRBV5-1 and TRBJ2-3, with a possible D match to TRBD2 (6 bases). CDR1 is SGHRS, CDR2 YFSETQ, per germline. The CDR3 is made up of 13 amino acids. Trimming removed 8 bases from V and 2 bases from J, with 12 bases in between. CDR3 bases: TGCGCCAGTCGGGAGTCCCCCACAGATACGCAGTATTTT. Translating it yields CASRESPTDTQYF.

V and J are TRBV7-9 and TRBJ1-1, with D possibly TRBD1 on 5 matching bases. V was cut by 3 bases and J by 4 bases, with 12 bases left in between. The CDR3 length is 14 residues. Germline loops: CDR1 SEHNR, CDR2 FQNEAQ (reference sequence). CDR3 in amino acids: CASSFFREGTEAFF. The CDR3 DNA sequence: TGTGCCAGCAGCTTTTTCAGGGAAGGCACTGAAGCTTTCTTT.

V and J are TRBV5-1 and TRBJ2-5; a possible D gene is TRBD2 (6 bases). CDR3 size: 15 residues. Germline V gene lookup returns CDR1 SGHRS and CDR2 YFSETQ. The V gene lost 1 base and the J gene lost 2 bases, with 12 bases spanning the gap. CDR3 sequence reads: CASSLYGRGQETQYF. In nucleotides, the CDR3 is TGCGCCAGCAGCTTGTACGGGAGAGGGCAAGAGACCCAGTACTTC.

V and J are TRBV12-3 or TRBV12-4 and TRBJ1-1; D may be TRBD1 (5 bases). The CDR3 is 12 amino acids. V was clipped by 3 bases and J by 10 bases, with 12 bases between them. CDR3 amino acids: CASSLDPQGAFF. The CDR3 bases are TGTGCCAGCAGTTTGGACCCCCAGGGAGCTTTCTTT.

The chain couples TRBV29-1 to TRBJ1-1; TRBD1 is a possible D gene (6 bases). Germline loops: CDR1 SQVTM, CDR2 ANQGSEA. CDR3 size: 13 residues. V was trimmed by 7 bases and J by 8 bases, leaving 20 bases between them. DNA for the CDR3: TGCAGCGCTAAGACTACAGGGTGGGGCGAAGCTTTCTTT. This gives the protein CSAKTTGWGEAFF. The full variable domain, with the rest looked up from reference TRBV29-1 and TRBJ1-1, is SAVISQKPSRDICQRGTSLTIQCQVDSQVTMMFWYRQQPGQSLTLIATANQGSEATYESGFVIDKFPISRPNLTFSTLTVSNMSPEDSSIYLCSAKTTGWGEAFFGQGTRLTVV.

This clone was counted once. V and J are TRBV7-6 and TRBJ2-2, with D tentatively TRBD1 (5 bases). Trimming stripped 5 bases from V and 5 bases from J, with 9 bases between. Germline CDR1 SGHVS, CDR2 FNYEAQ. This CDR3 has 13 amino acids. CDR3 sequence: CASSPTVTGELFF. CDR3 nucleotides: TGTGCCAGCAGCCCGACAGTGACCGGGGAGCTGTTTTTT.